The rows below give T cell receptor beta chains drawn from one sample of a study of cytomegalovirus exposure and HLA in healthy donors. Profiled with immunoSEQ multiplex PCR; TCRdb holds only in-frame clones, not every one. The top ten clones hold around 7.8% of a sample with around 140,000 clones, 82% of them seen once. The sequenced sample consisted of PBMCs. All receptors derive from a woman in her forties or fifties in good health and CMV-seropositive. CDR3s include the opening cysteine and the closing phenylalanine or tryptophan. D genes are given only for firm matches. Expanded clones get a size class; other rows say once, few or many, or leave the size out.

D: NA
J: TRBJ1-2
V: TRBV14
size: few
CDR3: CASSQQGLYGYTF
DNA: TGTGCCAGCAGCCAACAGGGGCTCTATGGCTACACCTTC

D: TRBD2
J: TRBJ2-7
V: TRBV6-6
size: NA
CDR3: CASSSIAGVSSEQYF
DNA: TGTGCCAGCAGCTCAATAGCGGGAGTTAGTAGCGAGCAGTACTTC

D: NA
J: TRBJ2-1
V: TRBV19
size: NA
CDR3: CASRPHRALGSYNEQFF
DNA: TGTGCCAGTAGACCCCACCGCGCCCTTGGCTCCTACAATGAGCAGTTCTTC

D: TRBD1
J: TRBJ1-5
V: TRBV19
size: NA
CDR3: CASSMRQGHQPQHF
DNA: TGTGCCAGTAGTATGAGACAGGGGCATCAGCCCCAGCATTTT

D: TRBD1
J: TRBJ1-1
V: TRBV6-1
size: NA
CDR3: CASSELPGTGLNTEAFF
DNA: TGTGCCAGCAGTGAACTCCCCGGGACAGGGCTGAACACTGAAGCTTTCTTT

D: TRBD2
J: TRBJ2-7
V: TRBV4-3
size: few
CDR3: CASSQDWIVAGGLYYEQYF
DNA: TGCGCCAGCAGCCAAGATTGGATTGTAGCGGGGGGCCTATACTACGAGCAGTACTTC

D: NA
J: TRBJ1-6
V: TRBV14
size: NA
CDR3: CASSRPHSPLHF
DNA: TGTGCCAGCAGCCGGCCGCATTCACCCCTCCACTTT

D: NA
J: TRBJ1-1
V: TRBV4-3
size: NA
CDR3: CASSQDIGREAFF
DNA: TGCGCCAGCAGCCAAGATATTGGGAGAGAAGCTTTCTTT

D: TRBD1
J: TRBJ2-1
V: TRBV29-1
size: NA
CDR3: CSVASPGTGVNEQFF
DNA: TGCAGCGTTGCTTCCCCCGGGACAGGGGTGAATGAGCAGTTCTTC

D: TRBD1
J: TRBJ2-7
V: TRBV5-1
size: NA
CDR3: CASSLNSPGQGLEEQYF
DNA: TGCGCCAGCAGCTTGAACTCTCCGGGACAGGGACTTGAAGAGCAGTACTTC

D: NA
J: TRBJ1-5
V: TRBV2
size: NA
CDR3: CASSEGPIRNSNQPQHF
DNA: TGTGCCAGCAGTGAGGGGCCGATCCGAAATAGCAATCAGCCCCAGCATTTT

D: NA
J: TRBJ2-7
V: TRBV5-5
size: few
CDR3: CASSLEQGPQYF
DNA: TGTGCCAGCAGCTTGGAGCAGGGCCCCCAGTACTTC

D: TRBD1
J: TRBJ2-7
V: TRBV28
size: NA
CDR3: CASSSGQASSYEQCF
DNA: TGTGCCAGCAGTTCGGGACAGGCGAGCTCCTACGAGCAGTGCTTC

D: TRBD1
J: TRBJ2-1
V: TRBV5-5
size: NA
CDR3: CASSFGQGNEQFF
DNA: TGTGCCAGCAGCTTTGGACAGGGCAATGAGCAGTTCTTC

D: TRBD1
J: TRBJ1-1
V: TRBV6-6
size: NA
CDR3: CASSPTGGTEAFF
DNA: TGTGCCAGCAGCCCAACAGGGGGCACTGAAGCTTTCTTT

D: NA
J: TRBJ2-7
V: TRBV6-6
size: NA
CDR3: CASSPDSTYEQYF
DNA: TGTGCCAGCAGCCCGGACAGTACCTACGAGCAGTACTTC